This TCR beta chain was retrieved from a study of tumor-infiltrating lymphocytes in primary liver carcinoma. About the research overall: Surgical resection treated primary liver carcinoma in the patients. Patients of both sexes were 30 to 69 years old. The study reported T1-T3 N0M0 tumors spanning 4.2 to 10 cm.

A constant-region primer primed TCR beta cDNA synthesis from about 0.55 ug of total RNA. A slightly modified ARM-PCR protocol with three nested multiplex PCR rounds produced these TCR beta libraries. A C-beta reverse primer and TRBV1-TRBV30 forward primers served in each of the first two PCR rounds, at 10 cycles apiece. TCRdb itself ran the multiplex PCR reads through MiXCR, one entry per CDR3 protein. Of approximately 320,000 distinct CDR3 sequences in the sample, around three fifths were seen once. This clonotype was counted a single time. This may stem from a read error, because a much larger clone lies one nucleotide away. V lost 5 bases and J lost 1; bases outside the gene matches: 15. Germline CDR1 reads MNHEY; CDR2 reads SVGEGT. This CDR3 has 18 amino acids. Researchers drew blood RNA from unsorted whole blood and extracted germline DNA as well.

The specimen was peripheral blood. The chain carries TRBV6-2 or TRBV6-3 and TRBJ2-7, with 9 nucleotides matching TRBD2. The sequence was obtained from a woman in her 30s with primary liver carcinoma and hepatitis B virus infection. The CDR3 protein is CASSPCGRARRFSYEQYF. The CDR3, as DNA: TGTGCCAGCAGTCCGTGCGGGAGGGCACGTCGTTTTTCCTACGAGCAGTACTTC.